This T cell receptor (beta chain) was found in a study of regulatory T cells in long-lasting Graves disease. Study details: Positivity for TSH receptor antibodies plus over 5 years of antithyroid drugs meant persistent Graves' disease. General study results and limits: Accuracy may have suffered from the small sample size. Under persistent disease, TRBV28, TRBJ1-2 and TRBJ2-5 were used preferentially.

Arm-PCR of CDR3 regions and iRepertoire HTBI primers were the basis on which TCR beta libraries were built. Authors' methods: The identification of approximately 62 TRBV and 14 TRBJ segments was made across samples. TCRdb used MiXCR to reprocess the multiplex PCR reads, holding one entry per CDR3 protein. TCRdb, not the authors, supplied the V and J calls. The sample holds 310,000 or so distinct CDR3 sequences, around 19% seen once. Regarding this clonotype: Antigen specificity is unknown.

Time point described: persistent/refractory GD, antithyroid drugs over 5 years with positive TRAb. Extracted PBMC RNA gave rise to the TCR library. The CDR3 is 16 residues long. Germline-derived CDR1 and CDR2 are SNHLY and FYNNEI. The V and J ends lost 6 bases and 1 base, in that order; junction bases with no gene match: 6. Specimen: peripheral blood mononuclear cells (PBMCs), collected when the disease was refractory, from a patient treated with antithyroid drugs. The source of this sequence is a female donor with Graves disease. The chain uses TRBV2 and TRBJ2-3; TRBD2 aligns across 11 bases. The CDR3 spells CASSHLLAGGTDTQYF. The CDR3 nucleotides read TGTGCCAGCAGCCACTTACTAGCGGGAGGCACAGATACGCAGTATTTT. The whole variable domain, filled in from reference TRBV2 and TRBJ2-3, reads EPEVTQTPSHQVTQMGQEVILRCVPISNHLYFYWYRQILGQKVEFLVSFYNNEISEKSEIFDDQFSVERPDGSNFTLKIRSTKLEDSAMYFCASSHLLAGGTDTQYFGPGTRLTVL.